The rows below give T cell receptor beta chains drawn from one sample of a study of blood T cell repertoires in COVID-19. Assay used: immunoSEQ multiplex PCR; TCRdb lists only in-frame clones, some missing. Among 150,000 to 180,000 clones, roughly nine tenths were seen once, and the ten largest hold 0.5% to 0.55%. The sample comprised peripheral blood. The source is a man between 45 and 60 years old with acute or convalescent COVID-19. The CDR3 runs from the conserved cysteine through the conserved F or W. Each record gives: clone size, D gene, V gene, J gene, CDR3 protein, CDR3 DNA. A D gene is named only where the DNA matches it firmly. Clone size is not always given. Where it is, it says once, few, many or a class for expanded clones.

>.|.|TRBV5-1|TRBJ2-2
CASSLPRQSNTGELFF
TGCGCCAGCAGCTTGCCGCGACAGTCGAACACCGGGGAGCTGTTTTTT
>.|TRBD1|TRBV7-3|TRBJ1-1
CASSYGQGRQAFF
TGTGCCAGCAGCTACGGACAGGGAAGACAAGCTTTCTTT
>once|.|TRBV28|TRBJ1-5
CASSRPGHQPQHF
TGTGCCAGCAGTCGACCGGGTCATCAGCCCCAGCATTTT
>.|TRBD1|TRBV27|TRBJ2-2
CASSPRDRAAGELFF
TGTGCCAGCAGTCCCCGGGACAGGGCGGCCGGGGAGCTGTTTTTT
>.|TRBD1|TRBV5-1|TRBJ2-6
CASGTDLFGANVLTF
TGCGCCAGCGGGACAGACCTATTTGGGGCCAACGTCCTGACTTTC
>.|.|TRBV4-3|TRBJ2-3
CASSQVPSPSLSF
TGCGCCAGCAGCCAGGTCCCTAGCCCTTCCCTATCCTTT
>.|TRBD1|TRBV10-3|TRBJ2-2
CAISDPDRGMGGELFF
TGTGCCATCAGTGACCCGGACAGGGGGATGGGGGGGGAGCTGTTTTTT
>.|.|TRBV6-2/TRBV6-3|TRBJ1-5
CASNPGTNSNQPQHF
TGTGCCAGCAACCCAGGGACTAATAGCAATCAGCCCCAGCATTTT
>once|.|TRBV28|TRBJ2-3
CASRGSTDTQYF
TGTGCCAGCCGAGGGAGCACAGATACGCAGTATTTT
>.|.|TRBV28|TRBJ1-2
CASSLGQLGYGYTF
TGTGCCAGCAGTTTAGGGCAGTTGGGCTATGGCTACACCTTC
>.|.|TRBV11-2|TRBJ1-5
CASSSNSYSNQPQHF
TGTGCCAGCAGCTCCAACAGCTATAGCAATCAGCCCCAGCATTTT
>.|.|TRBV9|TRBJ1-2
CASSVGGGNYGYTF
TGTGCCAGCAGCGTAGGCGGGGGAAACTATGGCTACACCTTC
>.|TRBD1|TRBV5-6|TRBJ1-5
CASSLAGGISNQPQHF
TGTGCCAGCAGCTTGGCAGGGGGTATTAGCAATCAGCCCCAGCATTTT
>once|TRBD1|TRBV28|TRBJ1-5
CASSITGEWSNQPQHF
TGTGCCAGCAGTATTACAGGGGAATGGAGCAATCAGCCCCAGCATTTT
>.|TRBD1|TRBV24-1|TRBJ2-1
CATSDLFRQGGNNEQFF
TGTGCCACCAGTGATTTGTTTAGACAGGGGGGCAACAATGAGCAGTTCTTC
>few|TRBD1|TRBV27|TRBJ1-6
CASRFGTAYNSPLHF
TGTGCCAGCAGATTCGGGACAGCCTATAATTCACCCCTCCACTTT
>.|TRBD1|TRBV2|TRBJ2-5
CASSGDRGKVTQYF
TGTGCCAGCAGTGGTGACAGGGGGAAGGTGACCCAGTACTTC
>.|.|TRBV7-9|TRBJ2-1
CASSHQGGNEQFF
TGTGCCAGCAGTCACCAGGGTGGAAATGAGCAGTTCTTC
>.|.|TRBV12-3/TRBV12-4|TRBJ2-3
CASSGQRTDTQYF
TGTGCCAGCAGTGGACAGCGCACAGATACGCAGTATTTT
>.|.|TRBV6-2/TRBV6-3|TRBJ2-2
CASSRDALAGTGELFF
TGTGCCAGCAGCCGGGACGCACTAGCAGGCACCGGGGAGCTGTTTTTT
>.|.|TRBV5-8|TRBJ1-1
CASSRERDTEAFF
TGTGCCAGCAGTCGGGAGCGGGACACTGAAGCTTTCTTT
>.|.|TRBV19|TRBJ2-2
CASESLGTTNTGELFF
TGTGCCAGTGAAAGCCTCGGGACAACGAACACCGGGGAGCTGTTTTTT
>.|.|TRBV11-3|TRBJ2-2
CASSPVEDGELFF
TGTGCCAGCAGCCCCGTGGAGGACGGGGAGCTGTTTTTT
>.|TRBD1|TRBV5-6|TRBJ1-1
CASSLVGRGYTEAFF
TGTGCCAGCAGCTTGGTTGGCAGGGGGTACACTGAAGCTTTCTTT
>.|.|TRBV7-2|TRBJ1-5
CASSLARNSNQPQHF
TGTGCCAGCAGCTTAGCCAGGAATAGCAATCAGCCCCAGCATTTT
>.|TRBD2|TRBV4-1|TRBJ2-7
CASSQRTSGSSYYEQYF
TGCGCCAGCAGCCAGAGGACTAGCGGGAGTTCGTACTACGAGCAGTACTTC
>.|.|TRBV12-3/TRBV12-4|TRBJ2-3
CASRTGHTQYF
TGTGCCAGCAGAACAGGGCATACGCAGTATTTT
>.|TRBD2|TRBV2|TRBJ2-3
CASSEAPGASGPGTQYF
TGTGCCAGCAGTGAAGCTCCAGGGGCTAGCGGGCCCGGGACGCAGTATTTT
>.|.|TRBV7-3|TRBJ2-5
CASSLTGFETQYF
TGTGCCAGCAGCTTAACCGGTTTTGAAACCCAGTACTTC
>.|TRBD2|TRBV5-1|TRBJ2-1
CASSWTGGPYNEQFF
TGCGCCAGCAGCTGGACGGGGGGGCCATACAATGAGCAGTTCTTC
>.|TRBD1|TRBV28|TRBJ2-5
CASSPYRGQETQYF
TGTGCCAGCAGTCCCTACAGGGGACAAGAGACCCAGTACTTC
>once|.|TRBV7-8|TRBJ1-5
CASSFRNQPQHF
TGTGCCAGCAGCTTTAGAAATCAGCCCCAGCATTTT
>.|.|TRBV7-9|TRBJ2-7
CASSFLRDYEQYF
TGTGCCAGCAGCTTCCTCAGGGACTACGAGCAGTACTTC
>.|.|TRBV5-1|TRBJ2-1
CASSPTTSSYNEQFF
TGCGCCAGCAGCCCCACTACCAGCTCCTACAATGAGCAGTTCTTC
>.|TRBD2|TRBV11-2|TRBJ2-7
CASSRGGSSYEQYF
TGTGCCAGCAGCCGGGGGGGGAGCTCCTACGAGCAGTACTTC